This TCR beta chain comes out of a study of PD-1 blockade in classical Hodgkin lymphoma. Sequenced by immunoSEQ multiplex PCR; TCRdb stores in-frame clones only, minus some. The profile shows tens of thousands of clones, roughly 86% of them singletons. On this clone: Its antigen is currently unknown.

As to time point: cycle 4 day 1 (C4D1), after five to seven weeks of nivolumab. Each patient experienced a relapse that followed autologous stem cell transplantation, and brentuximab vedotin exposure varied. Study conclusions and caveats: Those starting nivolumab under 1 year post-ASCT were excluded. Complete responders matched newly diagnosed patients in baseline diversity.

The specimen comprised peripheral blood mononuclear cells (PBMCs), sampled before the fourth cycle of nivolumab. The sequence derives from a human donor with classical Hodgkin lymphoma.

The DNA for the CDR3 is TGTGCCAGCAGCCTTTACCGGGACCGAAATTCACCCCTCCACTTT. This translates into CASSLYRDRNSPLHF. This chain links TRBV7-8 with TRBJ1-6; a possible D gene is TRBD1 (5 bases). Between the trimmed V and J ends, which lost 5 bases and 7 bases, there was a span of 15 bases. This CDR3 is built from 15 residues. Looked up from germline, CDR1 is SGHVS and CDR2 is FQNEAQ.